This record looks at one T cell receptor (beta chain) sequence and its context. Antigen: not known. This entry comes from a study of T cell responses to AZD1222 COVID-19 vaccine. Study findings and constraints: Sampled repertoires all dated from after the peak T cell response. Following two doses of AZD1222, Spike-specific TCR breadth and depth rose.

Only in-frame clones appear in the TCRdb table, and some are missing; sequencing was by immunoSEQ multiplex PCR. Of roughly 100,000 clones listed, 92% are singletons. This CDR3 is 15 amino acids long. Germline V lookup: CDR1 SGHTA, CDR2 FQGNSA. Unmatched junction bases numbered 2, after V lost 1 base and J lost 7 bases. The source of this sequence is an adult in good health. The chain uses TRBV7-2 and TRBJ2-1, with TRBD2 matching 12 bases. The source material was peripheral blood, sampled on day 0 of AZD1222 vaccination. This CDR3 is CASSLGLAGVNEQFF. As DNA, the CDR3 is TGTGCCAGCAGCTTAGGACTAGCGGGAGTGAATGAGCAGTTCTTC.